These T cell receptor beta chains were read from a single sample in a study of cytomegalovirus exposure and HLA in healthy donors. Data came from immunoSEQ multiplex PCR; TCRdb stores just in-frame clones and leaves some out. Of roughly 190,000 clones in the sample, less than 85% were seen once. The sequenced sample was PBMCs. Every receptor here comes from a girl between 10 and 17 years old in good health and CMV-seropositive. CDR3s include the opening cysteine and the closing phenylalanine or tryptophan. Fields, in order: V gene, CDR3 length, J gene, clone size, D gene, CDR3 protein, CDR3 DNA. D genes are given only for firm matches. A row's size may be missing; if present it is once, few, many or a size class.

v_call: TRBV9
cdr3_length: 15
j_call: TRBJ2-1
clone_size: -
d_call: TRBD2
cdr3_aa: CASSLTSGGANEQFF
cdr3_nt: TGTGCCAGCAGCCTTACTAGCGGGGGGGCAAATGAGCAGTTCTTC

v_call: TRBV7-2
cdr3_length: 15
j_call: TRBJ2-2
clone_size: -
d_call: -
cdr3_aa: CASSLVELNTGELFF
cdr3_nt: TGTGCCAGCAGCCTCGTCGAGCTGAACACCGGGGAGCTGTTTTTT

v_call: TRBV7-2
cdr3_length: 14
j_call: TRBJ2-3
clone_size: few
d_call: -
cdr3_aa: CASSSPSTTDTQYF
cdr3_nt: TGTGCCAGCAGCTCCCCTAGCACCACAGATACGCAGTATTTT

v_call: TRBV4-3
cdr3_length: 15
j_call: TRBJ2-7
clone_size: -
d_call: TRBD1
cdr3_aa: CASSQQTGGGGEQYF
cdr3_nt: TGCGCCAGCAGCCAACAGACAGGGGGCGGGGGCGAGCAGTACTTC

v_call: TRBV12-5
cdr3_length: 15
j_call: TRBJ1-5
clone_size: -
d_call: -
cdr3_aa: CASGGGVGLNQPQHF
cdr3_nt: TGTGCTAGTGGCGGCGGGGTAGGCCTCAATCAGCCCCAGCATTTT

v_call: TRBV27
cdr3_length: 14
j_call: TRBJ2-5
clone_size: -
d_call: -
cdr3_aa: CASRSITRQETQYF
cdr3_nt: TGTGCCAGCAGAAGTATCACAAGACAAGAGACCCAGTACTTC

v_call: TRBV29-1
cdr3_length: 13
j_call: TRBJ2-7
clone_size: -
d_call: -
cdr3_aa: CSVTEYTTYEQYF
cdr3_nt: TGCAGCGTGACTGAATATACGACCTACGAGCAGTACTTC

v_call: TRBV10-1
cdr3_length: 15
j_call: TRBJ1-1
clone_size: few
d_call: -
cdr3_aa: CASSDGGLPYTEAFF
cdr3_nt: TGCGCCAGCAGTGATGGAGGCCTTCCATACACTGAAGCTTTCTTT

v_call: TRBV2
cdr3_length: 14
j_call: TRBJ1-1
clone_size: -
d_call: TRBD1
cdr3_aa: CASSPGTGNTEAFF
cdr3_nt: TGTGCCAGCAGTCCCGGGACAGGGAACACTGAAGCTTTCTTT

v_call: TRBV10-3
cdr3_length: 14
j_call: TRBJ2-3
clone_size: -
d_call: TRBD1
cdr3_aa: CAIRGDRAGDTQYF
cdr3_nt: TGTGCCATTAGAGGGGACAGGGCTGGAGATACGCAGTATTTT

v_call: TRBV30
cdr3_length: 11
j_call: TRBJ2-7
clone_size: -
d_call: -
cdr3_aa: CAWSAGAEQYF
cdr3_nt: TGTGCCTGGAGTGCAGGGGCCGAGCAGTACTTC

v_call: TRBV11-2
cdr3_length: 15
j_call: TRBJ1-1
clone_size: -
d_call: TRBD1
cdr3_aa: CASSREGQGDTEAFF
cdr3_nt: TGTGCCAGCAGCCGAGAGGGGCAGGGGGACACTGAAGCTTTCTTT

v_call: TRBV7-7
cdr3_length: 13
j_call: TRBJ2-5
clone_size: -
d_call: -
cdr3_aa: CASSIFAGETQYF
cdr3_nt: TGTGCCAGCAGTATTTTCGCAGGGGAGACCCAGTACTTC

v_call: TRBV27
cdr3_length: 15
j_call: TRBJ2-3
clone_size: -
d_call: -
cdr3_aa: CASSPHRVETDTQYF
cdr3_nt: TGTGCCAGCAGTCCGCACAGGGTAGAGACAGATACGCAGTATTTT

v_call: TRBV6-5
cdr3_length: 15
j_call: TRBJ1-6
clone_size: -
d_call: -
cdr3_aa: CASIPDNLYNSPLHF
cdr3_nt: TGTGCCAGCATTCCGGACAATCTCTATAATTCACCCCTCCACTTT

v_call: TRBV6-5
cdr3_length: 14
j_call: TRBJ1-2
clone_size: once
d_call: -
cdr3_aa: CASSPGPGVRGYTF
cdr3_nt: TGTGCCAGCAGCCCGGGCCCCGGGGTACGTGGCTACACCTTC

v_call: TRBV4-3
cdr3_length: 15
j_call: TRBJ1-1
clone_size: -
d_call: -
cdr3_aa: CASSQESGLNTEAFF
cdr3_nt: TGCGCCAGCAGCCAAGAAAGCGGACTTAACACTGAAGCTTTCTTT

v_call: TRBV5-1
cdr3_length: 17
j_call: TRBJ1-4
clone_size: -
d_call: TRBD1
cdr3_aa: CASSYQGVVTTNEKLFF
cdr3_nt: TGCGCCAGCAGTTACCAGGGGGTAGTTACGACTAATGAAAAACTGTTTTTT

v_call: TRBV5-8
cdr3_length: 17
j_call: TRBJ2-7
clone_size: -
d_call: -
cdr3_aa: CASSQGPGLSSSYEQYF
cdr3_nt: TGTGCCAGCAGCCAAGGACCGGGACTTTCAAGCTCCTACGAGCAGTACTTC

v_call: TRBV5-1
cdr3_length: 18
j_call: TRBJ1-4
clone_size: -
d_call: -
cdr3_aa: CASSQGQGREFGHEKLFF
cdr3_nt: TGCGCCAGCAGTCAAGGTCAGGGGCGCGAGTTTGGTCATGAAAAACTGTTTTTT

v_call: TRBV7-2
cdr3_length: 13
j_call: TRBJ2-5
clone_size: -
d_call: -
cdr3_aa: CASSPPPHKTQYF
cdr3_nt: TGTGCCAGCAGCCCGCCCCCACATAAGACCCAGTACTTC

v_call: TRBV21-1
cdr3_length: 18
j_call: TRBJ1-5
clone_size: -
d_call: -
cdr3_aa: CASSKRKVADSCNQPQHF
cdr3_nt: TGTGCCAGCAGCAAAAGGAAGGTGGCGGACAGTTGCAATCAGCCCCAGCATTTT

v_call: TRBV5-6
cdr3_length: 14
j_call: TRBJ1-5
clone_size: -
d_call: -
cdr3_aa: CASRNSGENQPQHF
cdr3_nt: TGTGCCAGCAGAAATTCAGGGGAGAATCAGCCCCAGCATTTT

v_call: TRBV11-3
cdr3_length: 13
j_call: TRBJ1-2
clone_size: -
d_call: TRBD1
cdr3_aa: CASSRDSRYGYTF
cdr3_nt: TGTGCCAGCAGCCGGGACAGCCGCTATGGCTACACCTTC

v_call: TRBV6-6
cdr3_length: 15
j_call: TRBJ1-3
clone_size: -
d_call: -
cdr3_aa: CASSYSRGPRNTIYF
cdr3_nt: TGTGCCAGCAGTTACTCGAGAGGGCCGAGAAACACCATATATTTT

v_call: TRBV18
cdr3_length: 17
j_call: TRBJ2-7
clone_size: -
d_call: TRBD2
cdr3_aa: CASSNRASGGGFDEQYF
cdr3_nt: TGTGCCAGCTCCAACCGGGCTAGCGGGGGGGGGTTCGACGAGCAGTACTTC

v_call: TRBV21-1
cdr3_length: 14
j_call: TRBJ2-7
clone_size: few
d_call: -
cdr3_aa: CASFLRTGAYEQYF
cdr3_nt: TGTGCCAGCTTTCTACGCACAGGGGCCTACGAGCAGTACTTC

v_call: TRBV9
cdr3_length: 12
j_call: TRBJ1-2
clone_size: -
d_call: -
cdr3_aa: CASLGEAAGYTF
cdr3_nt: TGTGCCAGCCTCGGGGAGGCGGCTGGCTACACCTTC

v_call: TRBV4-3
cdr3_length: 14
j_call: TRBJ1-1
clone_size: -
d_call: -
cdr3_aa: CASSQFSGGTEAFF
cdr3_nt: TGCGCCAGCAGCCAGTTCTCGGGAGGGACTGAAGCTTTCTTT

v_call: TRBV7-2
cdr3_length: 18
j_call: TRBJ2-3
clone_size: -
d_call: TRBD2
cdr3_aa: CASSWARGGALGTDTQYF
cdr3_nt: TGTGCCAGCAGCTGGGCCCGCGGGGGGGCGCTGGGCACAGATACGCAGTATTTT

v_call: TRBV10-1
cdr3_length: 14
j_call: TRBJ2-3
clone_size: once
d_call: -
cdr3_aa: CASSESWQSDTQYF
cdr3_nt: TGCGCCAGCAGTGAGTCATGGCAGTCAGATACGCAGTATTTT

v_call: TRBV5-6
cdr3_length: 13
j_call: TRBJ2-3
clone_size: -
d_call: -
cdr3_aa: CASGIGGTDTQYF
cdr3_nt: TGTGCCAGCGGCATAGGAGGCACAGATACGCAGTATTTT

v_call: TRBV6-5
cdr3_length: 15
j_call: TRBJ1-1
clone_size: -
d_call: -
cdr3_aa: CASSRGLGSNTEAFF
cdr3_nt: TGTGCCAGCAGTAGGGGACTAGGTTCGAACACTGAAGCTTTCTTT

v_call: TRBV30
cdr3_length: 15
j_call: TRBJ2-1
clone_size: -
d_call: TRBD2
cdr3_aa: CAWSVGTSGSNEQFF
cdr3_nt: TGTGCCTGGAGTGTTGGGACTAGCGGGAGCAATGAGCAGTTCTTC

v_call: TRBV11-3
cdr3_length: 16
j_call: TRBJ2-3
clone_size: -
d_call: -
cdr3_aa: CASSPNAGAPTDTQYF
cdr3_nt: TGTGCCAGCAGCCCCAATGCAGGGGCCCCCACAGATACGCAGTATTTT